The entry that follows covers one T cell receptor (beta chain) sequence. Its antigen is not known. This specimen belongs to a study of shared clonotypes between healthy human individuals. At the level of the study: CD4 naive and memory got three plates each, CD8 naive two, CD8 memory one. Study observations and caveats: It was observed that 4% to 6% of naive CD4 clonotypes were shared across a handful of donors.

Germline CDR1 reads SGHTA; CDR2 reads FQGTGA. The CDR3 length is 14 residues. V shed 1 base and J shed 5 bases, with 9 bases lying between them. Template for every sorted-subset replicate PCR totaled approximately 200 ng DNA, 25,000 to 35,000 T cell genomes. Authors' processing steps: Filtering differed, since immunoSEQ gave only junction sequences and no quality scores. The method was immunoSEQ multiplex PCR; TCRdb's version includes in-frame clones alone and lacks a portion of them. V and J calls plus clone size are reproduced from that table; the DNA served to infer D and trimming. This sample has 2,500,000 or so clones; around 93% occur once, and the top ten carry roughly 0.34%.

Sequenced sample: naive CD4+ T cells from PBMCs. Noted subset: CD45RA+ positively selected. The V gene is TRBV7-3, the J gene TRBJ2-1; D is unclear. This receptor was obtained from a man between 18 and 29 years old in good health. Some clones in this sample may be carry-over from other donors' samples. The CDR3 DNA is TGTGCCAGCAGCTTAAGTCGACAAGACAATGAGCAGTTCTTC. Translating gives CASSLSRQDNEQFF. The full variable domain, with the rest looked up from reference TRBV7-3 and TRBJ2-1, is GAGVSQTPSNKVTEKGKYVELRCDPISGHTALYWYRQSLGQGPEFLIYFQGTGAADDSGLPNDRFFAVRPEGSVSTLKIQRTERGDSAVYLCASSLSRQDNEQFFGPGTRLTVL.